The 19 T cell receptor beta chains presented below share a single source sample, sequenced in a study of T cell responses to AZD1222 COVID-19 vaccine. TCRdb's copy holds only in-frame clones and misses some; the assay was immunoSEQ multiplex PCR. This table holds roughly 190,000 clones, around 94% found once. Sequencing used peripheral blood, obtained on day 0 of AZD1222 vaccination. These receptors were obtained from an adult in good health.

The chain uses TRBV7-2 and TRBJ2-4; the D is unclear. The germline CDR1 and CDR2 sequences are SGHTA and FQGNSA. The CDR3 is made up of 13 amino acids. V was shortened by 3 bases and J by 1 base, with 4 bases between the two germline ends. The CDR3 region has the DNA TGTGCCAGCAGCTTTGCCGCCAAAAACATTCAGTACTTC. The encoded protein is CASSFAAKNIQYF.

The rearrangement uses TRBV5-5 and TRBJ2-7, with D maybe TRBD2 (6 bases). The V gene lost 0 bases and the J gene lost 5 bases, with 15 bases spanning the gap. This CDR3 has 15 residues. Germline V gives CDR1 SGHKS, CDR2 YYEKEE (reference sequence). The CDR3 DNA sequence: TGTGCCAGCAGCTTGGGTAGGGGCGGAGGGAACGAGCAGTACTTC. Protein sequence: CASSLGRGGGNEQYF. The full variable domain, in which reference TRBV5-5 and TRBJ2-7 provide the parts outside the CDR3, is DAGVTQSPTHLIKTRGQQVTLRCSPISGHKSVSWYQQVLGQGPQFIFQYYEKEERGRGNFPDRFSARQFPNYSSELNVNALLLGDSALYLCASSLGRGGGNEQYFGPGTRLTVT.

The V call is TRBV5-1, the J call TRBJ2-7; 7 bases fit TRBD1. The J segment lost 1 base and the V segment lost 1 base, leaving 8 bases of the junction unmatched. Germline lookup yields CDR1 SGHRS and CDR2 YFSETQ. The CDR3 has 16 residues. CDR3 region: CASSLSLGTVSYEQYF. The CDR3 DNA reads as TGCGCCAGCAGCTTGAGTTTGGGGACAGTTTCCTACGAGCAGTACTTC.

The J gene is TRBJ2-4, the V gene TRBV7-8; no definite D call. The V end lost 5 bases, the J end lost 0 bases, and 11 bases lay between the germline ends. Germline V gene data show CDR1 as SGHVS and CDR2 as FQNEAQ. The CDR3 loop spans 15 amino acids. The chain's CDR3 is CASSPRVLAKNIQYF. The CDR3 DNA follows: TGTGCCAGCAGCCCCAGAGTGTTAGCCAAAAACATTCAGTACTTC.

This clone appeared a few times. The V gene is TRBV19, the J gene TRBJ1-5; 11 bases fit TRBD1. Losses at the gene ends were 4 bases for V and 4 bases for J; bases not matched to a gene: 6. CDR3 length: 16 residues. Germline loops: CDR1 LNHDA, CDR2 SQIVND (reference sequence). The CDR3 bases are TGTGCCAGTAGTACAATCGGACAGGGGGCGAATCAGCCCCAGCATTTT. Translated: CASSTIGQGANQPQHF.

This clone was picked up one time. V usage is TRBV25-1 and J usage is TRBJ1-4, with D hard to call. Germline CDR1 reads MGHDK; CDR2 reads SYGVNS. V was clipped by 2 bases and J by 3 bases, with 16 bases between them. The CDR3 is 17 amino acids. Written as DNA, the CDR3 is TGTGCCAGCAGTGAAGGCCGGTTAACGGTGGCTAATGAAAAACTGTTTTTT. Amino acid sequence: CASSEGRLTVANEKLFF.

The V and J genes are TRBV3-1 (or the pseudogene TRBV3-2) and TRBJ2-5; D may be TRBD2 (5 bases). Per germline, CDR1 LGHDT and CDR2 YNNKEL (reference sequence). The CDR3 spans 18 residues. Trimming stripped 4 bases from V and 4 bases from J, with 25 bases between. CDR3 nucleotides: TGTGCCAGCAGCCCAACCGGAAGCGGTTGGGGATTTATAGAGACCCAGTACTTC. It is translated as CASSPTGSGWGFIETQYF.

The gene calls are TRBV19 and TRBJ1-2; no clear D. V was shortened by 3 bases and J by 7 bases, with 12 bases between the two germline ends. There are 13 residues in the CDR3. CDR1 and CDR2 from the germline V gene are LNHDA and SQIVND (reference sequence). The CDR3 bases are TGTGCCAGTAGTATCCTACAGTATGGTGGCTACACCTTC. It specifies CASSILQYGGYTF.

V and J are TRBV28 and TRBJ2-7, with 12 bases lining up with TRBD1. The length of the CDR3 is 15 residues. CDR1 and CDR2 from the germline V gene are MDHEN and SYDVKM. The V gene end was trimmed by 3 bases and the J gene end by 5 bases; junction bases not matched to a gene: 5. CDR3 residues: CASSFAGTGGNEQYF. The CDR3 nucleotides read TGTGCCAGCAGTTTCGCCGGGACAGGGGGCAACGAGCAGTACTTC.

The chain joins TRBV4-3 to TRBJ2-2; TRBD2 matches at 8 bases. The trim removed 0 bases at V and 7 bases at J, leaving 7 bases unmatched. CDR3 size: 16 residues. Germline V gene lookup returns CDR1 LGHNA and CDR2 YSLEER. CDR3: CASSQDSTGTSGELFF. The DNA for the CDR3 is TGCGCCAGCAGCCAAGACTCAACCGGGACTAGCGGGGAGCTGTTTTTT.

The chain employs TRBV12-3 or TRBV12-4 and TRBJ2-5; D is perhaps TRBD1 (5 bases). Trimming shortened V by 2 bases and J by 5 bases, and 9 bases separated the two germline ends. The length of the CDR3 is 13 residues. CDR3 coding DNA: TGTGCCAGCAGTTTAAGGGGAACGGAGACCCAGTACTTC. Translation: CASSLRGTETQYF.

The chain recombines TRBV12-3 or TRBV12-4 with TRBJ2-1; 8 bases fit TRBD2. This CDR3 spans 13 amino acids. The J segment lost 8 bases and the V segment lost 6 bases, leaving 6 bases of the junction unmatched. Here the CDR3 DNA reads TGTGCCAGCAGCCCCGGACTAGCCCATGAGCAGTTCTTC. Translated, it gives CASSPGLAHEQFF.

This chain uses TRBV9 with TRBJ2-3; 8 bases line up with TRBD2. The CDR3 has 17 amino acids. Germline CDR1 is SGDLS and CDR2 is YYNGEE. Trimming cost V 3 bases and J 2 bases; bases outside gene matches: 11. CDR3 sequence: CASSEYEAGGYTDTQYF. The DNA for the CDR3 is TGTGCCAGCAGCGAATATGAGGCGGGGGGTTACACAGATACGCAGTATTTT.

This chain uses TRBV19 with TRBJ1-1, with 12 positions matching TRBD1. The V segment lost 10 bases and the J segment 9 bases; nucleotides outside the gene matches: 3. The CDR3 is 11 residues long. The germline gives CDR1 LNHDA, CDR2 SQIVND (reference sequence). The CDR3 coding sequence is TGTGCCACCAGGGACAGGGGGCAAGCTTTCTTT. This translates into CATRDRGQAFF. Filled out from reference TRBV19 and TRBJ1-1, the complete variable domain reads DGGITQSPKYLFRKEGQNVTLSCEQNLNHDAMYWYRQDPGQGLRLIYYSQIVNDFQKGDIAEGYSVSREKKESFPLTVTSAQKNPTAFYLCATRDRGQAFFGQGTRLTVV.

The chain carries TRBV19 and TRBJ2-3, with 7 bases matching TRBD2. CDR1 and CDR2 (germline): LNHDA, SQIVND (reference sequence). V was pared by 5 bases and J by 1 base, with 3 bases of the junction left unmatched. The length of the CDR3 is 14 residues. Here the CDR3 reads CASSLGGGTDTQYF. The CDR3 bases are TGTGCCAGTAGTCTGGGGGGGGGCACAGATACGCAGTATTTT.

The J gene is TRBJ2-2, the V gene TRBV3-1 (or the pseudogene TRBV3-2); D tentatively reads TRBD1 or TRBD2 (5 bases each). The germline V and J ends were trimmed by 4 bases and 3 bases, with 12 bases remaining between them. The CDR3 totals 15 residues. Looked up from germline, CDR1 is LGHDT and CDR2 is YNNKEL (reference sequence). The CDR3 sequence: CASSRTMRDTGELFF. CDR3 DNA: TGTGCCAGCAGCCGGACAATGAGGGACACCGGGGAGCTGTTTTTT.

The genes are TRBV7-9 and TRBJ1-1, with D unresolved. The CDR3 is made up of 14 amino acids. The V end was cut by 1 base, the J end by 1 base, with 7 bases between. Looked up from germline, CDR1 is SEHNR and CDR2 is FQNEAQ (reference sequence). The CDR3 nucleotides are TGTGCCAGCAGCTTAGAGGGCGGGAACACTGAAGCTTTCTTT. Protein: CASSLEGGNTEAFF.

The chain combines TRBV6-4 with TRBJ2-3, with D perhaps matching TRBD1 or TRBD2 (6 bases each). The CDR3 is 15 residues long. CDR1 is MRHNA, CDR2 SNTAGT, per germline. Trimming stripped 2 bases from V and 1 base from J, with 10 bases between. The CDR3 DNA reads as TGTGCCAGCAGTGACGGGGGGCATCGCACAGATACGCAGTATTTT. Translated: CASSDGGHRTDTQYF.

The chain joins TRBV19 to TRBJ2-1; no definite D call. V dropped 1 base and J dropped 0 bases, with 13 bases sitting between them. Per the germline V gene, CDR1 is LNHDA and CDR2 is SQIVND (reference sequence). This CDR3 comprises 17 residues. The CDR3 DNA follows: TGTGCCAGTAGTATAGTGGGGATAGCCAGCTCCTACAATGAGCAGTTCTTC. It yields the protein CASSIVGIASSYNEQFF.